Sequencing of this T cell receptor beta chain was carried out in a study of T cell responses to AZD1222 COVID-19 vaccine. Sequencing used immunoSEQ multiplex PCR; TCRdb keeps in-frame clones, though not all of them. The sample records over 150,000 clones, around 87% being singletons. Trimming took 5 bases from V and 8 from J, leaving 14 bases between them. Germline lookup yields CDR1 SGHRS and CDR2 YFSETQ. This CDR3 comprises 14 residues. The sequence was obtained from an adult in good health. This chain connects TRBV5-1 to TRBJ1-6, with TRBD1 as a possible D gene (6 bases). This sample comprised peripheral blood, obtained on day 0 of AZD1222 vaccination. The CDR3, as DNA: TGCGCCAGCAGTGAGCTGGGGGCGGATTCACCCCTCCACTTT. It is translated as CASSELGADSPLHF. The variable domain in full, completed from reference TRBV5-1 and TRBJ1-6, reads KAGVTQTPRYLIKTRGQQVTLSCSPISGHRSVSWYQQTPGQGLQFLFEYFSETQRNKGNFPGRFSGRQFSNSRSEMNVSTLELGDSALYLCASSELGADSPLHFGNGTRLTVT.